Listed below are T cell receptor beta chains from one sample, sequenced in a study of PD-1 blockade in classical Hodgkin lymphoma. Only in-frame clones appear in the TCRdb table, and some are missing; sequencing was by immunoSEQ multiplex PCR. The sample lists 40,000 to 45,000 clones, 55% to 70% occurring once. The sequencing used peripheral blood mononuclear cells (PBMCs), collected before the fourth cycle of nivolumab. These receptors all come from a human donor with classical Hodgkin lymphoma. The conserved cysteine and the conserved F or W are not part of the CDR3 here.

TRBV6-5	TRBJ1-4	ASSYSGSGNEKLF
TRBV7-9	TRBJ1-1	ASSSTWQGIMNTEAF
TRBV18	TRBJ2-5	ASSPPGQGIETQY
TRBV5-1	TRBJ2-7	ASSLGNSYEQY
TRBV2	TRBJ2-3	ASSPLGRGVTDTQY
TRBV6-5	TRBJ2-7	ASSDGPSHEQY
TRBV27	TRBJ2-3	ASSSRQGTDTQY
TRBV5-1	TRBJ1-1	ASSLGTGEDTEAF
TRBV19	TRBJ2-7	ASSPEGVAGTYEQY
TRBV27	TRBJ1-1	ASSLSQGAAEAF
TRBV2	TRBJ2-7	ASSEVGGSDEQY
TRBV30	TRBJ1-1	AWSVGTGSNTEAF
TRBV27	TRBJ1-1	ASSLFQGAETEAF
TRBV4-3	TRBJ2-5	ASSQVGLAQETQY
TRBV27	TRBJ2-4	ASSFKNIQY
TRBV5-6	TRBJ1-1	ASSFWRQNTEAF
TRBV9	TRBJ1-5	ASSKETGVRNQPQH